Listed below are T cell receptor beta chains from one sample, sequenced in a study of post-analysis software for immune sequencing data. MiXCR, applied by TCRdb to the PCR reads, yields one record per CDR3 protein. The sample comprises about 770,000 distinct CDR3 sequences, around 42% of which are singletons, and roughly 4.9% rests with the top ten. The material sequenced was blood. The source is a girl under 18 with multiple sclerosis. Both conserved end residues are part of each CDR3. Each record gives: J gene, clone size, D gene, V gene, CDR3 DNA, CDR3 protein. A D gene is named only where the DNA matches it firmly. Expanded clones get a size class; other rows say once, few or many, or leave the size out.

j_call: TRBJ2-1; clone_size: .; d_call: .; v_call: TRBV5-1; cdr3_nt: TGCGCCAGCAGCCTCGCAGGGGCAGAGCAGTTCTTC; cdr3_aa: CASSLAGAEQFF
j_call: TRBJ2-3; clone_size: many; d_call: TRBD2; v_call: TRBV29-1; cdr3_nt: TGCAGCGAGCGGGACCCTAGCACAGATACGCAGTATTTT; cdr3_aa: CSERDPSTDTQYF
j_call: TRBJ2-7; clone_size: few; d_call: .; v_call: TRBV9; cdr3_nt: TGTGCCAGCAGCAAACACGGGACGTACTTAGAGGAGCAGTACTTC; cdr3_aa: CASSKHGTYLEEQYF
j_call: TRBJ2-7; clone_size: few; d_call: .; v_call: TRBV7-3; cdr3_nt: TGTGCCAGCAGCTTAATGGGGGGATCCTACGAGCAGTACTTC; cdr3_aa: CASSLMGGSYEQYF
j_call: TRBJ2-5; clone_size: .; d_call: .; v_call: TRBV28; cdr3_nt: TGTGCCGCAAGACGGGGGCGAGAGACCCAGTACTTC; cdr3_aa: CAARRGRETQYF
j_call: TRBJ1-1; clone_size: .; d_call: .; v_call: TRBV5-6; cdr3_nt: TGTGCCAGCAGCTCTGGGGGGGGTCGGGTCACTGAAGCTTTCTTT; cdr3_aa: CASSSGGGRVTEAFF
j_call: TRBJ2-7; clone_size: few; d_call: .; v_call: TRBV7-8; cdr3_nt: TGTGCCAGCAGTAGGGAGCTAGGGGCCTACGAGCAGTACTTC; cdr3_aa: CASSRELGAYEQYF
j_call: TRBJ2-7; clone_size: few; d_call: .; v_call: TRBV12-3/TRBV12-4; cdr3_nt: TGTGCCAGCAGTTGGGGACATCCCCCCTACGAGCAGTACTTC; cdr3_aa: CASSWGHPPYEQYF
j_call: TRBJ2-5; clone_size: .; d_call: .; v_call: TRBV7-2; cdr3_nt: TGTGCCAGCAGCCGGACCAGGTCACAAGAGACCCAGTACTTC; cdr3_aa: CASSRTRSQETQYF
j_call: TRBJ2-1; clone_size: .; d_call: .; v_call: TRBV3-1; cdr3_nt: TGTGCCAGCAGCCAATCCTACAATGAGCAGTTCTTC; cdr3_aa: CASSQSYNEQFF
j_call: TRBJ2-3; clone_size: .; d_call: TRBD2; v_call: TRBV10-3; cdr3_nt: TGTGCCATCAAGGTTAAACTAGCGGGAGGAGTAGATACGCAGTATTTT; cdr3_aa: CAIKVKLAGGVDTQYF
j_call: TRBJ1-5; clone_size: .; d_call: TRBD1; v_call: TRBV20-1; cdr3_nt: TGCAGTGCTAGTGAAGCAGGGGGTGTTCAGCCCCAGCATTTT; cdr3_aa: CSASEAGGVQPQHF
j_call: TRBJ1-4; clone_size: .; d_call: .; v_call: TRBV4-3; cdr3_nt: TGCGCCAGCAGCAAGGAGACAGCTAATGAAAAACTGTTTTTT; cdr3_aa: CASSKETANEKLFF
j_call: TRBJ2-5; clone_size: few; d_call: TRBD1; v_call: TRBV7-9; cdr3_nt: TGTGCCAGCAGCCCTACTTCAGGGGGAGAGACCCAGTACTTC; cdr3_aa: CASSPTSGGETQYF
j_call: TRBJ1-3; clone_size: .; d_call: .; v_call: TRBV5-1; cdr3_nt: TGCGCCAGCAGCTTGGAGGGCAGGGCAAGGTCGGACACCATATATTTT; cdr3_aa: CASSLEGRARSDTIYF
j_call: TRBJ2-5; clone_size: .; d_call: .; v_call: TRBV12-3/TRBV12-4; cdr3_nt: TGTGCCAGCAGCCCGATCCAGGGACCCCTCGGGCAGTACTTC; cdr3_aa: CASSPIQGPLGQYF
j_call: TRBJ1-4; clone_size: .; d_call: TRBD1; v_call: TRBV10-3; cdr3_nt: TGTGCCATCAGTGAGACGCGGGACAGAAGTAATGAAAAACTGTTTTTT; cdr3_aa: CAISETRDRSNEKLFF